This TCR beta chain emerged from a study of T-cell reconstitution after alpha-beta-depleted transplantation in children. This clonotype was seen a handful of times. From germline, CDR1 is SGHTA and CDR2 FQGNSA. The CDR3 loop spans 16 amino acids. With V trimmed by 1 base and J by 4 bases, 10 bases remained unmatched. Molecular barcoding with unique molecular identifiers was used for the TCRbeta library. TCRdb called the PCR reads again in MiXCR, with one record for every CDR3 protein. The sample holds some 390,000 distinct CDR3 sequences; approximately 20% are singletons and the top ten take 3.8%. This clonotype originated in a human donor who donated a stem cell graft to a child with acute myeloid leukemia. V and J are TRBV7-2 and TRBJ2-7; 7 bases match TRBD2. Sequencing was performed on PBMCs from the stem cell graft donor, taken from the stem cell graft. The CDR3 DNA sequence: TGTGCCAGCAGCTTAGAAGCGCTAGCGGCGGGTTACGAGCAGTACTTC. It translates to CASSLEALAAGYEQYF.